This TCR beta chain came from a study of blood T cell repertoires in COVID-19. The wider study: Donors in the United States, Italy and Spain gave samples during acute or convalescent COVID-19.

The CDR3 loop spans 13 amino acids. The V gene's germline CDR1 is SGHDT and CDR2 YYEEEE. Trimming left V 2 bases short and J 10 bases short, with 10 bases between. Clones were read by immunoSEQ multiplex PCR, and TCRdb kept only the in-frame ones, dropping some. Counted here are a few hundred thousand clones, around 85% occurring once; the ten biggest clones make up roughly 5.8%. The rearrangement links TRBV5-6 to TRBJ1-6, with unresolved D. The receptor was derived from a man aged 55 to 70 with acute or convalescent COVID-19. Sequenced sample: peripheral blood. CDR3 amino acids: CASSFREYSPLHF. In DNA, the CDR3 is TGTGCCAGCAGCTTTCGGGAGTACTCACCCCTCCACTTT. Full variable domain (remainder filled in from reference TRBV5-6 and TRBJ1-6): DAGVTQSPTHLIKTRGQQVTLRCSPKSGHDTVSWYQQALGQGPQFIFQYYEEEERQRGNFPDRFSGHQFPNYSSELNVNALLLGDSALYLCASSFREYSPLHFGNGTRLTVT.